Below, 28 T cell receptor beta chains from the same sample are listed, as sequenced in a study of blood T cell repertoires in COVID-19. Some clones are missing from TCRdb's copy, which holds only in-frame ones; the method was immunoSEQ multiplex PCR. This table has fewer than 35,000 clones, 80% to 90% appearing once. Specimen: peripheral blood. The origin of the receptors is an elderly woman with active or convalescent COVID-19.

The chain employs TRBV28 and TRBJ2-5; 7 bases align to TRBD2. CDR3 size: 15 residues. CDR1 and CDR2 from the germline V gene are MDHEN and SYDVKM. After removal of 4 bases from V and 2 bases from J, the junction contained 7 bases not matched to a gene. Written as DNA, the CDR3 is TGTGCCAGCAGTTCAATGGGACTACAACAAGAGACCCAGTACTTC. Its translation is CASSSMGLQQETQYF.

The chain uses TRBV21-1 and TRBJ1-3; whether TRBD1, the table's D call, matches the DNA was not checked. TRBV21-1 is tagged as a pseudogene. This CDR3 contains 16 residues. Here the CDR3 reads CASSTGQGGSGNTIYF. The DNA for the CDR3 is TGTGCCAGCAGCACCGGACAGGGTGGATCTGGAAACACCATATATTTT.

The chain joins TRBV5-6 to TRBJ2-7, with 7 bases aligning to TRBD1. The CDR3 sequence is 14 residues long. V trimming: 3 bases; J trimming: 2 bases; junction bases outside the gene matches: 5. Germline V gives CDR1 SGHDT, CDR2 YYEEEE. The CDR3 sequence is CASSSQGTPYEQYF. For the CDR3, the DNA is TGTGCCAGCAGCTCACAGGGGACACCCTACGAGCAGTACTTC.

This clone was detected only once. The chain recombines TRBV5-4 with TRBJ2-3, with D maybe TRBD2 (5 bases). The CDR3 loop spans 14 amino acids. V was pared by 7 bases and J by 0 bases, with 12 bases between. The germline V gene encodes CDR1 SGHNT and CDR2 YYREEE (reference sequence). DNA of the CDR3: TGTGCCAGCGGGAAGGAGGCTAGCACAGATACGCAGTATTTT. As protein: CASGKEASTDTQYF.

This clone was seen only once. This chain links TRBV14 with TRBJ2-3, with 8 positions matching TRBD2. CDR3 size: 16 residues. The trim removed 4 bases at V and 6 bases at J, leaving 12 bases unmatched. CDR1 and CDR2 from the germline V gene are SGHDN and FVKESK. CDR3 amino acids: CASSPIAGPKLDTQYF. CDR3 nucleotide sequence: TGTGCCAGCAGCCCCATAGCGGGACCCAAGTTGGATACGCAGTATTTT. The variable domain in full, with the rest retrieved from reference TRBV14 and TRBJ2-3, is EAGVTQFPSHSVIEKGQTVTLRCDPISGHDNLYWYRRVMGKEIKFLLHFVKESKQDESGMPNNRFLAERTGGTYSTLKVQPAELEDSGVYFCASSPIAGPKLDTQYFGPGTRLTVL.

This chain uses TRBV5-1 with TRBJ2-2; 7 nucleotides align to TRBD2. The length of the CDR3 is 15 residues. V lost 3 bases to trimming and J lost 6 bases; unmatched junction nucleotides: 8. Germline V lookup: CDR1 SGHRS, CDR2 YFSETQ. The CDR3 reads CASSWGSSGAGELFF. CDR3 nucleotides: TGCGCCAGCAGCTGGGGGTCGAGCGGGGCCGGGGAGCTGTTTTTT.

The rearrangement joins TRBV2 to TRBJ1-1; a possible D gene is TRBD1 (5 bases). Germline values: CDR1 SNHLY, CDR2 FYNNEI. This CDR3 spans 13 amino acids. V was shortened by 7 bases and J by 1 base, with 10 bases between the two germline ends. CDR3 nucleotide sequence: TGTGCCAGCAAGGGCGGGGGGAACACTGAAGCTTTCTTT. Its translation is CASKGGGNTEAFF.

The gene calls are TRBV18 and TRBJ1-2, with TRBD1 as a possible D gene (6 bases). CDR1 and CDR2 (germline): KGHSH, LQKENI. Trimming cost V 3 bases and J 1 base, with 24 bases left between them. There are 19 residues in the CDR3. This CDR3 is CASSPSTQGLPGGNYGYTF. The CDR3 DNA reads TGTGCCAGCTCACCTTCAACACAGGGTCTGCCTGGAGGTAACTATGGCTACACCTTC.

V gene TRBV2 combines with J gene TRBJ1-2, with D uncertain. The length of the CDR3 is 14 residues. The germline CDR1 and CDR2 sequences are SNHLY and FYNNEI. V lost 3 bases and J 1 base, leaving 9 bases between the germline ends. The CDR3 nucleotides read TGTGCCAGCAGTGAGATTGCGAATAACTATGGCTACACCTTC. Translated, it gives CASSEIANNYGYTF. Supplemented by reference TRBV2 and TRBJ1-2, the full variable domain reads EPEVTQTPSHQVTQMGQEVILRCVPISNHLYFYWYRQILGQKVEFLVSFYNNEISEKSEIFDDQFSVERPDGSNFTLKIRSTKLEDSAMYFCASSEIANNYGYTFGSGTRLTVV.

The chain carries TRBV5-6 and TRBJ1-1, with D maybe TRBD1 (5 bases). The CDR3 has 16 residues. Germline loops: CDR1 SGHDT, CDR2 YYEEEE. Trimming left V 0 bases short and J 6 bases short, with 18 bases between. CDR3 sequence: CASSLVGRGAAAEAFF. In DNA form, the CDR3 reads TGTGCCAGCAGCTTGGTTGGTCGCGGGGCTGCGGCTGAAGCTTTCTTT.

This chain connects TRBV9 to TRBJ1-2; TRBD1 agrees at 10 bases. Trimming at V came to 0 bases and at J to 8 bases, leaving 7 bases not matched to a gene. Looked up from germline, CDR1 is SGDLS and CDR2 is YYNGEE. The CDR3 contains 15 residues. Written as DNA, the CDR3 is TGTGCCAGCAGCGTAGTCGGGACAGGGGTTCAGGGCTACACCTTC. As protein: CASSVVGTGVQGYTF. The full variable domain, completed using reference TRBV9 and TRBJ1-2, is DSGVTQTPKHLITATGQRVTLRCSPRSGDLSVYWYQQSLDQGLQFLIQYYNGEERAKGNILERFSAQQFPDLHSELNLSSLELGDSALYFCASSVVGTGVQGYTFGSGTRLTVV.

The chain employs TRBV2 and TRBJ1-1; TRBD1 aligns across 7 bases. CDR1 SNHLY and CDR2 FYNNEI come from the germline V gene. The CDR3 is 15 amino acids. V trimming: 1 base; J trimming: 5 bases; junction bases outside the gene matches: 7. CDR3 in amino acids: CASSEGPTGQTEAFF. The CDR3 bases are TGTGCCAGCAGTGAAGGTCCGACAGGGCAGACTGAAGCTTTCTTT.

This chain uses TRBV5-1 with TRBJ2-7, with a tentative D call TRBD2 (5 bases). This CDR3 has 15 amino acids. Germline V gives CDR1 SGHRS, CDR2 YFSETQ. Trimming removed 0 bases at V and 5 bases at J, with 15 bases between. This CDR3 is CASSLAGVRTDEQYF. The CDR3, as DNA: TGCGCCAGCAGCTTGGCCGGGGTAAGGACGGACGAGCAGTACTTC.

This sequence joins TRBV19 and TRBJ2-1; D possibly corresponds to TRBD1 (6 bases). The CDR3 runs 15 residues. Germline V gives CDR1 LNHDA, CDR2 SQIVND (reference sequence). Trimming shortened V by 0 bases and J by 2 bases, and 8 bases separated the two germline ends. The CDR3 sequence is CASSIDRDTYNEQFF. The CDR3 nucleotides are TGTGCCAGTAGTATAGACCGGGACACCTACAATGAGCAGTTCTTC.

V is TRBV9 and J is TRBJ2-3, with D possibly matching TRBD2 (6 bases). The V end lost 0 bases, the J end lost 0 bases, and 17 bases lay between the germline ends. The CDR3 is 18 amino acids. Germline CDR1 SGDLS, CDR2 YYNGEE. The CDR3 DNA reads TGTGCCAGCAGCGTAGCTTCCGCGGCGGGGCCTAGCACAGATACGCAGTATTTT. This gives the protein CASSVASAAGPSTDTQYF.

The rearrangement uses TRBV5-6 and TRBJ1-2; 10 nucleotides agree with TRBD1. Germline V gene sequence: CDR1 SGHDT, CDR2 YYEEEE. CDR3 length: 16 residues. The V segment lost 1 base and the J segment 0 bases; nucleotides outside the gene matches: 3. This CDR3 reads CASSLFGTGANYGYTF. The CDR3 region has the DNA TGTGCCAGCAGCTTGTTTGGGACAGGGGCTAACTATGGCTACACCTTC.

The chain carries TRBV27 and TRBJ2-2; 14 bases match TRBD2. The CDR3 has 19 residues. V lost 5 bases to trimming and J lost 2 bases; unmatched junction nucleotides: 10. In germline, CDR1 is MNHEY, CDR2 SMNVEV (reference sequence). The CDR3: CASSPTRLAGGFNTGELFF. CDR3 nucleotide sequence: TGTGCCAGCAGTCCTACCCGACTAGCGGGGGGGTTTAACACCGGGGAGCTGTTTTTT.

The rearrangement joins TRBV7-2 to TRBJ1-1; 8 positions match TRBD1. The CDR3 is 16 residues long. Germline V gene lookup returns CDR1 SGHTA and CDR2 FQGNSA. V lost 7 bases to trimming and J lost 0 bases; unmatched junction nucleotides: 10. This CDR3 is CASNIRGQPMNTEAFF. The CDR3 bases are TGTGCCAGCAACATCAGGGGGCAGCCCATGAACACTGAAGCTTTCTTT.

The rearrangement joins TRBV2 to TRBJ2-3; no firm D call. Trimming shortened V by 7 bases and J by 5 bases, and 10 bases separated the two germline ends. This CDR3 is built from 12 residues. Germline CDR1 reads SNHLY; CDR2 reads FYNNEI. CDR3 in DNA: TGTGCCAGCACCCTATCACTAGATACGCAGTATTTT. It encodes CASTLSLDTQYF.

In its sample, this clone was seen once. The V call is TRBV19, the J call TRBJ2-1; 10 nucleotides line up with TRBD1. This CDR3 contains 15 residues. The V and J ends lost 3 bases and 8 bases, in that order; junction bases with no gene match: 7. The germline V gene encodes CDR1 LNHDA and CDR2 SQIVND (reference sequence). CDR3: CASSMRTGGKDEQFF. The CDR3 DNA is TGTGCCAGTAGTATGAGGACAGGGGGAAAGGATGAGCAGTTCTTC.

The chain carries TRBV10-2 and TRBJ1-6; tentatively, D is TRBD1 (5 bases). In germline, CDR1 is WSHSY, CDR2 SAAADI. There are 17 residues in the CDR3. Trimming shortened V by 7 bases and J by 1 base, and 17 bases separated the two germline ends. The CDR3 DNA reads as TGCGCCAGCACTAAAGGTTGGGGGGGATCCTATAATTCACCCCTCCACTTT. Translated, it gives CASTKGWGGSYNSPLHF.

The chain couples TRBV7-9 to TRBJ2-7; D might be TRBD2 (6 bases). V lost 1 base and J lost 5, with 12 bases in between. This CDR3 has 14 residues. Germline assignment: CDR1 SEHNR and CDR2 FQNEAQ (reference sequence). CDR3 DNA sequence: TGTGCCAGCAGCTTAGTCGGAGGGGCTGACGAGCAGTACTTC. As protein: CASSLVGGADEQYF.

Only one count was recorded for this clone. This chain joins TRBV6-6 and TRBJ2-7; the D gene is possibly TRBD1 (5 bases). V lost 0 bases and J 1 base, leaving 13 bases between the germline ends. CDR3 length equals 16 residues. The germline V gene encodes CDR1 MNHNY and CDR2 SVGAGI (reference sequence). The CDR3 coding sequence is TGTGCCAGCAGTTACTCTTTGCGGACACTTTCCTACGAGCAGTACTTC. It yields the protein CASSYSLRTLSYEQYF.

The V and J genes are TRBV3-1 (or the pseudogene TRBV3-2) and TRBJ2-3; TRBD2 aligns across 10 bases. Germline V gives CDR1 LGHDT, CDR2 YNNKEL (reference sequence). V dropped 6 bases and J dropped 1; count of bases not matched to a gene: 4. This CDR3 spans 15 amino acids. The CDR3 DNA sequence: TGTGCCAGCAGGCTAGCGGGGGTTGGCACAGATACGCAGTATTTT. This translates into CASRLAGVGTDTQYF.

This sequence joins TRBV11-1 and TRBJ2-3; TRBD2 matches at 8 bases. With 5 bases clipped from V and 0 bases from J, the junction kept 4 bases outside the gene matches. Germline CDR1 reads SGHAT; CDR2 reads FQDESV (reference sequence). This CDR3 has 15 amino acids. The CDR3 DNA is TGTGCCAGCAGCCGCCGGACTAGCAGCACAGATACGCAGTATTTT. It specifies CASSRRTSSTDTQYF.

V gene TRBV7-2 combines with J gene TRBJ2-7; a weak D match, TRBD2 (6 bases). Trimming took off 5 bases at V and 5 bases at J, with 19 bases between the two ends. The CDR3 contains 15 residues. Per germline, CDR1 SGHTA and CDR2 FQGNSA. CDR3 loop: CASSVEGTGGHEQYF. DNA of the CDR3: TGTGCCAGCAGCGTAGAAGGGACTGGAGGTCACGAGCAGTACTTC.

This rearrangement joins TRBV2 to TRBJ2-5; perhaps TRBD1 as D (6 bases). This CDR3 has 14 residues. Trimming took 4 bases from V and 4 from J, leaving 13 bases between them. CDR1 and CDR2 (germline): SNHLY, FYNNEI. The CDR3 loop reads CASSVSQGRETQYF. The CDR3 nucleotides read TGTGCCAGCAGTGTATCCCAGGGGAGAGAGACCCAGTACTTC.

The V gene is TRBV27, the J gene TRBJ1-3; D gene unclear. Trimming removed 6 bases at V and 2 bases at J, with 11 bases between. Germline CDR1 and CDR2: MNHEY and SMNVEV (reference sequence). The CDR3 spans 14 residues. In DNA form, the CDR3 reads TGTGCCAGCAGCCCCTTGAGTACTGGAAACACCATATATTTT. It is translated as CASSPLSTGNTIYF.